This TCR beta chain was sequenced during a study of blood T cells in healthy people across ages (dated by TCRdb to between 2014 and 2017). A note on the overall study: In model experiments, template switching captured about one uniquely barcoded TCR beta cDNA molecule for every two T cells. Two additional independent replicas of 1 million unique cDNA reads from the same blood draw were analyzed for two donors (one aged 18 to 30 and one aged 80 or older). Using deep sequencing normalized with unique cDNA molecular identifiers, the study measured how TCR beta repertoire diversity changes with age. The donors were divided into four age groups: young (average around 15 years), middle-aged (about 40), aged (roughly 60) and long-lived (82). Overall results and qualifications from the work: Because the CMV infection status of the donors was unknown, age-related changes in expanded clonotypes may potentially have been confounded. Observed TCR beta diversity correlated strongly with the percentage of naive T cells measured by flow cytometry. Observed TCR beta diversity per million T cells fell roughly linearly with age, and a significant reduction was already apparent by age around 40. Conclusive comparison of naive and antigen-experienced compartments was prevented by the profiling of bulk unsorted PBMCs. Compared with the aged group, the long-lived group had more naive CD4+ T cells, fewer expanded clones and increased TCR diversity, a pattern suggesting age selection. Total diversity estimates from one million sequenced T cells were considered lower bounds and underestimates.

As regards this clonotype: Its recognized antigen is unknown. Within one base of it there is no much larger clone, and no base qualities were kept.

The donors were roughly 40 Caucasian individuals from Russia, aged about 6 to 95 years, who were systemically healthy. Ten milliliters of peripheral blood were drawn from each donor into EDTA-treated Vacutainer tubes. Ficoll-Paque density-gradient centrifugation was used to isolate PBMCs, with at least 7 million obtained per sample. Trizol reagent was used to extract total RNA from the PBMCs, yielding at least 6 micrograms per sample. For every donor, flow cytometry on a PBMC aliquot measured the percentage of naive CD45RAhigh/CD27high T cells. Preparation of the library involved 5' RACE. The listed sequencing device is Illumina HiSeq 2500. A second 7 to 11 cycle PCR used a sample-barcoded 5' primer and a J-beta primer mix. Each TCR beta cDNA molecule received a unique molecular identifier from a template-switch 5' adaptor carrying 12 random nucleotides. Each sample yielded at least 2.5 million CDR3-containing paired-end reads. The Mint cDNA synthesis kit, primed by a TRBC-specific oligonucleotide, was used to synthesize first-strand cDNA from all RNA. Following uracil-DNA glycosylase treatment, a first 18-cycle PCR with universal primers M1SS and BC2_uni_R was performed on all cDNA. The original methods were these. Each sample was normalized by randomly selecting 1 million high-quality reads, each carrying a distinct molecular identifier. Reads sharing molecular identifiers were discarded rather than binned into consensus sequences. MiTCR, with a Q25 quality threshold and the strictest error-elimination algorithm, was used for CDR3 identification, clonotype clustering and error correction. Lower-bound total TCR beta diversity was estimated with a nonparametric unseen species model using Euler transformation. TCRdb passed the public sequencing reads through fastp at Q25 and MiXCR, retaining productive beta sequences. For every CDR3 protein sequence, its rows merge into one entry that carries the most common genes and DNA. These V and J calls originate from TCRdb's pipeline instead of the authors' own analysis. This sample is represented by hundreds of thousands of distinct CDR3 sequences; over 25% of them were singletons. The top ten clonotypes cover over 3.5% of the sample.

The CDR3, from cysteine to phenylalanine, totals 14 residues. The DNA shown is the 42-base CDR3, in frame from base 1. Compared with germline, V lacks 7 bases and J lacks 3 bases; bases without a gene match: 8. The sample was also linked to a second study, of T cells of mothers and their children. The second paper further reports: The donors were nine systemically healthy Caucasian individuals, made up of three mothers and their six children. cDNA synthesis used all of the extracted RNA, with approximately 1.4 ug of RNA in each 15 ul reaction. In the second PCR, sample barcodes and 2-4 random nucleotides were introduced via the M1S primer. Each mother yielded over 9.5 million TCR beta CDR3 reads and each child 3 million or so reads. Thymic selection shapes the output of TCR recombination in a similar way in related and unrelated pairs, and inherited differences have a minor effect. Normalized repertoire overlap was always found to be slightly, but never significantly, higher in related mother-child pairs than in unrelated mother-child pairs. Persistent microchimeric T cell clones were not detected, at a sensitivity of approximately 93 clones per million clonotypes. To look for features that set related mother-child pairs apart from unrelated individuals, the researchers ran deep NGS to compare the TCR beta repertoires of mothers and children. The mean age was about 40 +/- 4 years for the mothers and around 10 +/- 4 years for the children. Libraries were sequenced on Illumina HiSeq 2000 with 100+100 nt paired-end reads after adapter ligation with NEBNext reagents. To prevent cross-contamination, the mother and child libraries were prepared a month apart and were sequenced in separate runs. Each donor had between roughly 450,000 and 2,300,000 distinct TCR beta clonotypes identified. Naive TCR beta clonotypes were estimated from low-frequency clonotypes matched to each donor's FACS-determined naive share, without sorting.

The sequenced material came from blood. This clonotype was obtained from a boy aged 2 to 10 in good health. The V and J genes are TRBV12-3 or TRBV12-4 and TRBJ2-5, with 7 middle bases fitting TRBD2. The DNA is TGTGCCAGCACCCAGAGCGGGATGGAAGAGACCCAGTACTTC. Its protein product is CASTQSGMEETQYF.